This TCR beta chain is drawn from a study of T cells in Graves' hyperthyroidism and ophthalmopathy. Whole-study findings and limits: Stable hyperthyroidism was told apart from ophthalmopathy by a model built on 13 V-J features. Median prediction lead before ophthalmopathy onset was 6.5 to 7 months with the model. Most thyroid clonotypes expanded above 0.001 were also detected in blood.

Amplified TCR beta CDR3 regions derived from RNA transcripts. The TCR CDR3 first-round RT-PCR relied on the HTBI primer set. TCRdb re-derived calls from the multiplex PCR reads in MiXCR, one entry per CDR3 protein. Of some 530,000 distinct CDR3 sequences in the sample, 20% to 25% were seen once. The ends lost 3 bases at V and 0 bases at J; junction bases unmatched: 10. CDR1 and CDR2 (germline): SNHLY, FYNNEI. CDR3 length: 18 residues. This clonotype was picked up many times. Its specificity is unknown. Input material: blood. This clonotype was obtained from a woman aged 70-85 years with Graves' ophthalmopathy. The chain carries TRBV2 and TRBJ2-4; the match to TRBD1 covers 8 bases. The CDR3 coding sequence is TGTGCCAGCAGTGACAGGGGGCGACCCCAACTAGCCAAAAACATTCAGTACTTC. Protein product: CASSDRGRPQLAKNIQYF.